This T cell receptor (beta chain) was identified during a study of blood T cell repertoires in COVID-19. Overall study: COVID-19 samples from acute and convalescent phases originated in the United States, Italy and Spain. PBMCs, B-cell-depleted T cells, or T cells provided the cDNA or gDNA that made up the material.

Trimming removed 4 bases at V and 3 bases at J, with 17 bases between. The CDR3 is made up of 15 amino acids. Germline loops: CDR1 SGDLS, CDR2 YYNGEE. Method: immunoSEQ multiplex PCR; TCRdb's copy keeps in-frame clones and lacks some. The sample has about 260,000 clones, roughly 90% seen once. The chain carries TRBV9 and TRBJ2-7; D ambiguous. Sample: PBMCs or T cells enriched from blood (not recorded which). The source is a woman aged 50 to 60 who had recovered from COVID-19. The CDR3: CASSLNPQASYEQYF. CDR3 sequence (DNA): TGTGCCAGCAGCTTAAACCCCCAGGCGAGCTACGAGCAGTACTTC.